There are many counts of the clone carrying this TCR beta chain. Trimming removed 8 bases at V and 6 bases at J, with 11 bases between. Germline lookup yields CDR1 MNHEY and CDR2 SVGAGI. The CDR3 contains 13 residues. The sample originates from a study of blood T cells in healthy people across ages. Primers used in a second PCR of roughly 7 to 12 cycles were a sample-barcoded 5' primer and a J-beta primer mix. TCRdb itself ran the 5' RACE reads through MiXCR, one entry per CDR3 protein. The data hold approximately 900,000 distinct CDR3 sequences, with almost 30% observed a single time. This sample also appeared in a second study, on T cells of mothers and their children.

This receptor was identified in a middle-aged woman in good health. The sample was blood. The V gene is TRBV6-5, the J gene TRBJ1-6; D unclear. CDR3 DNA sequence: TGTGCCAGCTCGTGGCAAATTAATTCACCCCTCCACTTT. It yields the protein CASSWQINSPLHF.